A selection of T cell receptor beta chains follows, all from one sample in a study of blood T cell repertoires in COVID-19. The table came from immunoSEQ multiplex PCR; TCRdb's copy has only in-frame clones and leaves some out. The sample has fewer than 250,000 clones, 80% to 90% seen once. Sequenced sample: PBMCs or T cells enriched from blood (not recorded which). Receptors were obtained from a woman aged 30 to 39 who had been exposed to COVID-19. Each CDR3 is given with its conserved first and last residue. D genes are given only for firm matches. Some rows mark clone size as missing; the rest say once, few, many or name a class of expanded clone.

clone size	D gene	J gene	V gene	CDR3 DNA	CDR3 protein
few	TRBD2	TRBJ2-7	TRBV7-2	TGTGCCAGCAGCTTACTGTTAGCGGGAGGGACCTACTACGAGCAGTACTTC	CASSLLLAGGTYYEQYF
-	-	TRBJ2-1	TRBV12-3/TRBV12-4	TGTGCCAGCAGTTTAGGCGGGTACAATGAGCAGTTCTTC	CASSLGGYNEQFF
-	TRBD1	TRBJ2-5	TRBV2	TGTGCCGGGGACAGGGGACAAGAGACCCAGTACTTC	CAGDRGQETQYF
-	TRBD2	TRBJ2-7	TRBV3-1/TRBV3-2	TGTGCCAGCAGCCAAGATTTGCGGGAGACGAGGGAGCAGTACTTC	CASSQDLRETREQYF
-	-	TRBJ1-6	TRBV11-2	TGTGCCAGCAGCTTAGTGACAGGAAGCTCCTATAATTCACCCCTCCACTTT	CASSLVTGSSYNSPLHF
-	-	TRBJ1-2	TRBV12-3/TRBV12-4	TGTGCCAGCAGTCCGAGGCCGCCGTATGGCTACACCTTC	CASSPRPPYGYTF
-	-	TRBJ2-1	TRBV3-1/TRBV3-2	TGTGCCAGCAGCAGGGGGGGGTTCGCCTACAATGAGCAGTTCTTC	CASSRGGFAYNEQFF
-	TRBD2	TRBJ2-7	TRBV5-1	TGCGCCAGCAGCCCCTATGGGCTAGCGGGGACCTACGAGCAGTACTTC	CASSPYGLAGTYEQYF
-	TRBD2	TRBJ2-5	TRBV6-5	TGTGCCAGCAGTTACGCGGGAGTAGGAGGGGAGACCCAGTACTTC	CASSYAGVGGETQYF
-	-	TRBJ1-5	TRBV5-6	TGTGCCAGCAGCTTTGCGGGCCAGCCCCAGCATTTT	CASSFAGQPQHF
-	TRBD1	TRBJ2-7	TRBV18	TGTGCCAGCTCACCATTGGGACAGAGCTCCTACGAGCAGTACTTC	CASSPLGQSSYEQYF
-	-	TRBJ2-7	TRBV9	TGTGCCAGCAGCGTTACCGGGACAAACTCCTACGAGCAGTACTTC	CASSVTGTNSYEQYF
-	TRBD2	TRBJ2-7	TRBV2	TGTGCCAGCAGTGAGAGGGAGGGCTACGAGCAGTACTTC	CASSEREGYEQYF
few	-	TRBJ2-2	TRBV6-5	TGTGCCAGCACCCGCGGGACAGCGAACACCGGGGAGCTGTTTTTT	CASTRGTANTGELFF
-	-	TRBJ1-2	TRBV29-1	TGCAGCGTTTTTCCGACAGAGAACTATGGCTACACCTTC	CSVFPTENYGYTF
-	-	TRBJ2-3	TRBV9	TGTGCCAGCAGCGTAGGGGCGGGGTACACAGATACGCAGTATTTT	CASSVGAGYTDTQYF
-	TRBD1	TRBJ1-4	TRBV15	TGTGCCGCTGGTAGGGACAGTGCTAATGAAAAACTGTTTTTT	CAAGRDSANEKLFF
-	TRBD1	TRBJ1-5	TRBV9	TGTGCCAGCAGCGCCACAGGGGGCGGGCAGCCCCAGCATTTT	CASSATGGGQPQHF
-	-	TRBJ1-5	TRBV6-2/TRBV6-3	TGTGCCAGCAGTTATATGGGGGGAGGGAGCAATCAGCCCCAGCATTTT	CASSYMGGGSNQPQHF
-	-	TRBJ1-3	TRBV7-3	TGTGCCAGCAGCCCCCTCTCCGGGAGCGGTTCTGGAAACACCATATATTTT	CASSPLSGSGSGNTIYF
few	TRBD1	TRBJ1-2	TRBV6-1	TGTGCCAGCAGTGTCCGGGACAGGGGTCCTCGGGTCTATGGCTACACCTTC	CASSVRDRGPRVYGYTF
-	TRBD1	TRBJ2-3	TRBV4-2	TGTGCCAGCAGCCAGGGACAGAAAAGCACAGATACGCAGTATTTT	CASSQGQKSTDTQYF
-	TRBD1	TRBJ2-1	TRBV27	TGTGCCAGCAGGCGGGACAGGGGAAGGGAGCAGTTCTTC	CASRRDRGREQFF
-	TRBD1	TRBJ1-1	TRBV29-1	TGCAGCGTGGACAGGATACGGTGGAACACTGAAGCTTTCTTT	CSVDRIRWNTEAFF
-	-	TRBJ1-1	TRBV5-4	TGTGCCAGCAGCTTTGGACAGAACACTGAAGCTTTCTTT	CASSFGQNTEAFF
-	-	TRBJ2-7	TRBV6-2/TRBV6-3	TGTGCCAGCAGTTACCATGGCAGGTGGGTTTACGAGCAGTACTTC	CASSYHGRWVYEQYF
-	-	TRBJ1-4	TRBV5-5	TGTGCCAGCAGCGGGCCTTCACTGAATGAAAAACTGTTTTTT	CASSGPSLNEKLFF
-	-	TRBJ1-6	TRBV19	TGTGCCAGTAGGGGCCTCTATAATTCACCCCTCCACTTT	CASRGLYNSPLHF
-	TRBD1	TRBJ2-1	TRBV5-1	TGCGCCAGCACCCCCGGGACAGCTACCTACAATGAGCAGTTCTTC	CASTPGTATYNEQFF
once	-	TRBJ2-7	TRBV5-5	TGTGCCAGCAGCCCGTTACAGGCCCGCTCCTACGAGCAGTACTTC	CASSPLQARSYEQYF
-	TRBD2	TRBJ2-3	TRBV6-5	TGTGCCAGCAGTTCCCCTAGCGGGAGATCAGATACGCAGTATTTT	CASSSPSGRSDTQYF
-	-	TRBJ1-1	TRBV6-5	TGTGCCAGCAGAAAGGCAGGGCCGAACACTGAAGCTTTCTTT	CASRKAGPNTEAFF
once	-	TRBJ2-7	TRBV30	TGTGCCTGGAGAGGTCCGCAGGGTTTTTACTTC	CAWRGPQGFYF
-	-	TRBJ1-6	TRBV6-5	TGTGCCAGCAGTTACCAGGAATTTAATTCACCCCTCCACTTT	CASSYQEFNSPLHF
-	-	TRBJ2-1	TRBV10-3	TGTGCCACTGGGGGGAGCTACAATGAGCAGTTCTTC	CATGGSYNEQFF
-	TRBD2	TRBJ2-3	TRBV6-5	TGTGCCAGCAGTTACGGACTAGCCACAGATACGCAGTATTTT	CASSYGLATDTQYF
once	-	TRBJ2-5	TRBV20-1	TGCAGTGCTACAATCCAAGAGACCCAGTACTTC	CSATIQETQYF
-	TRBD1	TRBJ1-5	TRBV19	TGTGCCAGTAGTATAGTAGGTTCTCTTGCAGGGGGCTATCAGCCCCAGCATTTT	CASSIVGSLAGGYQPQHF
-	-	TRBJ2-7	TRBV30	TGTGCCTGGAGCGGCGGGACCTACGAAGCCTACGAGCAGTACTTC	CAWSGGTYEAYEQYF
-	-	TRBJ1-3	TRBV19	TGTGCCAGCGGGACTGGAAACACCATATATTTT	CASGTGNTIYF
-	-	TRBJ1-1	TRBV12-5	TGTGCTAGTGGTTTGGGAGCCGCTGGGGGGAACTGGGGGAAGAACACTGAAGCTTTCTTT	CASGLGAAGGNWGKNTEAFF
once	-	TRBJ2-7	TRBV6-1	TGTGCCAGCAGTGATTTCCAGGGGCTTATTAAGCAGTACTTC	CASSDFQGLIKQYF